This T cell receptor (beta chain) was recovered during a study of tumor-infiltrating lymphocytes in primary liver carcinoma (dated 2017 in TCRdb). For the study in its entirety: Between November 2015 and March 2016, about 5 patients in China with histopathologically diagnosed primary liver carcinoma had their tumors surgically resected. Roughly 3.5 to 7.5 million productive TCRbeta reads were obtained per sample, and no significant difference in read depth was found between tissue types. Of the five patients (three men and two women, aged 30 to 69 years), four had hepatocellular carcinoma and one had combined HCC and intrahepatic cholangiocarcinoma. Reproducibility between technical replicate repertoires was high, with correlation coefficients above 0.95 and mean shared-clone rates about 0.9. TCRbeta repertoire sequencing, expression microarrays and whole-exome sequencing were combined in the study across five regions of each liver tumor, with adjacent normal tissue and blood also included. A total of roughly 35 specimens from 5 patients went through TCRbeta repertoire sequencing, namely 25 tumor regions, 5 adjacent noncancerous liver tissues and 5 peripheral blood samples. The tumors of the five patients were staged as T1-T3 N0M0, with maximum diameters ranging from roughly 4.2 to 10 cm.

The CDR3 holds 14 amino acids from the cysteine to the phenylalanine. CDR3 DNA is the only sequence kept; it has 42 bases, read in frame from the first base. After removal of 4 bases from V and 5 bases from J, the junction retains 6 bases not matched to a gene. As encoded in the germline V gene, CDR1 is SGHRS while CDR2 is YFSETQ. Beyond this particular receptor, the publication reports: A significantly larger repertoire fraction was made up by the top 250 clones in tumors than in blood (p = 0.039). Comparison of CD4+ and CD8+ T cell repertoires was precluded by the use of bulk unsorted samples. The study included only five patients, and the authors note findings should be validated in a larger study. Because sequencing covered only the TCR beta chain and unpaired alpha chains were not captured, true repertoire diversity is likely underestimated. Repertoire overlap was found to be higher between tumor regions (mean around 35%) than between tumor-adjacent (around 17%) or tumor-blood (14%) pairs, consistent with antigen-driven expansion.

As for this clonotype: Its target antigen remains unknown. The record has no base qualities; no much larger clone is one base away.

Blood RNA was extracted from unsorted whole blood using TRIzol reagent, and germline DNA was obtained with the DNeasy Blood & Tissue kit. At the time of sampling, the patients were treatment-naive and had chronic HBV infection. About 4 milliliters of peripheral blood were collected into K2EDTA tubes before surgery. Using a constant-region primer and ProtoScript II reverse transcriptase, TCRbeta-specific cDNA was reverse-transcribed from around 500 ng total RNA. Three nested multiplex PCR rounds, following a slightly modified ARM-PCR procedure, were used to build the TCRbeta libraries. The first two PCR rounds used multiplex TRBV1-TRBV30 forward primers with a Cbeta reverse primer, each for around 10 cycles. Sample barcodes and Illumina adapters were attached in a final 25-cycle PCR using Deep VentR polymerase. Before sequencing, amplicons of 200-500 bp were purified from gel using a QIAquick gel extraction kit. TCRbeta amplicons were sequenced on an Illumina HiSeq 2500 with 250-bp paired-end reads. The paper's data handling went like this. Reads were quality-trimmed with Trimmomatic v0.33, and paired reads were merged with FLASH v1.2.11 to recover full CDR3 sequences. V, D and J germline segments were assigned to the rearranged TCRbeta sequences by MiGEC v1.2.1b. VDJtools v1.0.0 computed clonotype statistics and Shannon-Wiener diversity indices. Except for diversity analysis, only the 250 most abundant clonotypes of each sample were used in subsequent analyses to reduce sampling bias. TCRdb itself trimmed the public reads at Q25 with fastp, ran MiXCR and retained productive beta chains. Every distinct CDR3 protein forms one entry, paired with its most common genes and DNA. These V and J calls derive from TCRdb rather than the authors' analysis. This sample lists about 310,000 distinct CDR3 sequences; more than 55% were detected once. Approximately 15% of the sample is held by the ten biggest clonotypes.

The rearrangement combines TRBV5-1 with TRBJ1-1, with 9 junctional bases fitting TRBD1. Material for sequencing was peripheral blood. The TCR originated in a woman aged 25 to 45 with primary liver carcinoma and hepatitis B virus infection. The sequenced DNA: TGCGCCAGCAGCATGGGGACAGGGAAGACTGAAGCTTTCTTT. It translates to CASSMGTGKTEAFF.